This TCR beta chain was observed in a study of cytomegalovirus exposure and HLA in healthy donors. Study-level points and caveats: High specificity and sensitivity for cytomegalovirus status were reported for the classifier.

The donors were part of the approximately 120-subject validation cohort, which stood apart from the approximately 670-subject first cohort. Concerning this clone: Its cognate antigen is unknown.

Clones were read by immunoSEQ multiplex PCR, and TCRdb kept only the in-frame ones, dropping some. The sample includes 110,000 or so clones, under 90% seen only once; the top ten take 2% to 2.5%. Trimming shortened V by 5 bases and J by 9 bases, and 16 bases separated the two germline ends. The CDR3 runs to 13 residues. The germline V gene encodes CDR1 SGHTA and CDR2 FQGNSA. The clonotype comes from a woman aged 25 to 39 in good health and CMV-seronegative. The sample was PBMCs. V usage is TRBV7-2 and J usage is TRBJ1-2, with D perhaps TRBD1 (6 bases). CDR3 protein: CASSPTDRRSYTF. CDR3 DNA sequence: TGTGCCAGCAGCCCTACCGACAGGAGGAGCTACACCTTC.